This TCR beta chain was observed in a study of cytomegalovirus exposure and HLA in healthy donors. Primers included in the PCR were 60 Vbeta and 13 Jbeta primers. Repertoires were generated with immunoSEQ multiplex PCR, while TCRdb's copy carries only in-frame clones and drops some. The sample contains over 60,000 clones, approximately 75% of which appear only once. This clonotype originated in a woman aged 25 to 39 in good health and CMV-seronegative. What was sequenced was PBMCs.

The CDR3 coding sequence is TGTGCCAGCAGCCAAGATCCTTCCAGGGAAGGCAATCAGCCCCAGCATTTT. It translates to CASSQDPSREGNQPQHF. The V and J genes are TRBV4-2 and TRBJ1-5; maybe TRBD1 (5 bases). V was clipped by 0 bases and J by 2 bases, with 14 bases between them. Germline CDR1 LGHNA, CDR2 YNFKEQ. This CDR3 is 17 amino acids long.